This TCR beta chain was obtained from a study of vaccination effects on CD4 cells after COVID-19. The study's findings and limits: Late after vaccination, infection- and vaccine-induced clones showed marked clonal contraction. Vaccine-induced clones in healthy vaccinees cross-reacted with common cold coronaviruses in only 1 of 255 cases.

Per germline, CDR1 SGDLS and CDR2 YYNGEE. V was trimmed by 0 bases and J by 7 bases, leaving 20 bases between them. The length of the CDR3 is 16 residues. Before any sequencing was done, the ViraFEST assay used viral peptide pools to expand antigen-specific CD4+ T cells. Following 10 days of culture, CD4+ T cells were isolated. No vaccinee had earlier SARS-CoV-2 infection, and nucleocapsid antibodies were negative. Assay: immunoSEQ multiplex PCR; the TCRdb copy retains only in-frame clones and omits some. The sample lists approximately 20,000 clones, roughly 73% occurring once. As concerns this clone: Its antigen is not known.

The sequence was obtained from a human donor who received a COVID-19 vaccine. The rearrangement links TRBV9 to TRBJ2-7, with D perhaps given as TRBD1 or TRBD2 (6 bases each). This material consisted of CD4+ T cells from PBMCs cultured with HCoV-NL63 spike peptides, taken before COVID-19 vaccination. The CDR3 here is CASSVERGAGTPEQYF. The CDR3 region has the DNA TGTGCCAGCAGCGTAGAAAGGGGGGCCGGGACACCAGAGCAGTACTTC.